Listed below are T cell receptor beta chains from one sample, sequenced in a study of T cells in Graves' hyperthyroidism and ophthalmopathy. TCRdb re-called the multiplex PCR reads with MiXCR, one entry per CDR3 protein. Of around 300,000 distinct CDR3 sequences in the sample, about 15% were seen once. The sample consisted of blood. Receptors originate from a woman aged 45-59 years with Graves' hyperthyroidism that later progressed to Graves' ophthalmopathy. CDR3s include the opening cysteine and the closing phenylalanine or tryptophan. A D gene is named only where the DNA matches it firmly. Clone size is shown for a subset of rows, as once, few, many or a class of expanded clone.

clone_size	v_call	j_call	d_call	cdr3_nt	cdr3_aa
few	TRBV18	TRBJ1-5	TRBD1	TGTGCCAGCTCCGACAGGGGAGACCAGCCCCAGCATTTT	CASSDRGDQPQHF
many	TRBV3-1	TRBJ2-1	-	TGTGCCAGCAGCCCAAGGGGGGCAGCCTCGGTGAATGAGCAGTTCTTC	CASSPRGAASVNEQFF
-	TRBV28	TRBJ1-6	-	TGTGCCAGCAGTTTATTCCCTCAGGGGCGATCACCCCCTCACTTT	CASSLFPQGRSPPHF
many	TRBV20-1	TRBJ1-1	-	TGCAGTGCGCCTTATCCTTTTTCGAACACTGAAGCTTTCTTT	CSAPYPFSNTEAFF
few	TRBV9	TRBJ2-3	TRBD2	TGTGCCAGCAGCACTAGCGGGAAGATTTCAGATACGCAGTATTTT	CASSTSGKISDTQYF
few	TRBV6-1	TRBJ1-5	-	TGTGCCAGCAGTGGGCAGCGATTCCAGCCCCAGCATTTT	CASSGQRFQPQHF
many	TRBV12-3/TRBV12-4	TRBJ2-5	TRBD1	TGTGCCAGCAGTTTAAGGACAGGGGCCGAGACCCAGTACTTC	CASSLRTGAETQYF
-	TRBV11-1	TRBJ2-2	TRBD2	TGTGCCAGCAGCTTTTTCCTAGCGGGAGGTGGCACCGGGGAGCTGTTTTTT	CASSFFLAGGGTGELFF
many	TRBV29-1	TRBJ2-1	-	TGCAGCGTTGGACAGCGTTACAATGAGCAGTTCTTC	CSVGQRYNEQFF
-	TRBV13	TRBJ2-3	-	TGTGCCAGCAGCCAAGGTCCCAGCGGCCTCACAGATACGCAGTATTTT	CASSQGPSGLTDTQYF
-	TRBV6-1	TRBJ2-3	TRBD2	TGTGCCAGCAGACTACTAGCGGGAGGGGTAGATACGCAGTATTTT	CASRLLAGGVDTQYF
-	TRBV6-1	TRBJ1-5	-	TGTGCCAGCAGTCTTCTTTATCAGCCCCAGCATTTT	CASSLLYQPQHF
few	TRBV9	TRBJ2-5	TRBD1	TGTGCCAGCAGCGTAGGCCGAGGGACAGGGAGACAAGAGACCCAGTACTTC	CASSVGRGTGRQETQYF
-	TRBV9	TRBJ2-3	TRBD2	TGTGCCAGCAGCGGTAGCGGGGTTGATACGCAGTATTTT	CASSGSGVDTQYF